Below, 15 T cell receptor beta chains from the same sample are listed, as sequenced in a study of metastatic and nonmetastatic thyroid tumors. TCRdb called clones again from the PCR reads with MiXCR. The repertoire consists of about 36,000 clones, with more than 20% occurring once and the leading ten covering about a sixth. Nobody among the patients had been given any treatment before thyroid surgery. What was sequenced was blood. The receptors here all came from a female donor with papillary thyroid cancer or a benign thyroid nodule (not recorded which). Some clones in this sample may be carry-over from other donors' samples.

This clone was recorded many times. The chain is built from TRBV19 and TRBJ2-1, with 8 bases matching TRBD2. Germline V CDR1 and CDR2: LNHDA, SQIVND (reference sequence). The V gene end was trimmed by 10 bases and the J gene end by 7 bases; junction bases not matched to a gene: 9. The CDR3 consists of 13 residues. Written as DNA, the CDR3 is TGTGCCACCGATAGCGGGGAAGTGAATGAGCAGTTCTTC. Residues: CATDSGEVNEQFF.

This clone was seen more than once but under ten times. V usage is TRBV6-5 and J usage is TRBJ2-7, with a weak D call TRBD2 (6 bases). Trimming cost V 2 bases and J 1 base, with 18 bases left between them. Germline CDR1 is MNHEY and CDR2 is SVGAGI. This CDR3 comprises 17 residues. This chain's CDR3 is CASSYKGFSGHSYEQYF. The CDR3 nucleotides read TGTGCCAGCAGTTACAAAGGATTTAGCGGCCATTCCTACGAGCAGTACTTC.

In this sample, this clone turned up many times. The same CDR3 is also encoded by other DNA sequences in this sample. The chain joins TRBV6-1 to TRBJ2-6; 10 positions agree with TRBD2. CDR3 length: 17 amino acids. Trimming cost V 6 bases and J 0 bases; bases outside gene matches: 5. Germline lookup yields CDR1 MNHNS and CDR2 SASEGT. The CDR3 here is CASSSTSGLSGANVLTF. The CDR3 region has the DNA TGTGCCAGCAGCTCGACTAGCGGGCTCTCTGGGGCCAACGTCCTGACTTTC.

This clone was found many times. The V and J genes are TRBV29-1 and TRBJ2-1; D possibly uses TRBD1 or TRBD2 (5 bases each). Germline CDR1 reads SQVTM; CDR2 reads ANQGSEA. This CDR3 has 12 amino acids. As DNA, the CDR3 is TGCAGGGCCGGGACCTCCTACAATGAGCAGTTCTTC. This codes for CRAGTSYNEQFF.

This clone has only one observation. The chain links TRBV6-5 to TRBJ1-1; D not resolved. This CDR3 is 12 amino acids long. V was shortened by 3 bases and J by 5 bases, with 7 bases between the two germline ends. Germline CDR1 MNHEY, CDR2 SVGAGI. The CDR3 region has the DNA TGTGCCAGCAGTTATCTGGAGACTGAAGCTTTCTTT. Encoded protein: CASSYLETEAFF.

V and J are TRBV24-1 and TRBJ2-2, with a weak D call TRBD2 (6 bases). Germline CDR1 and CDR2: KGHDR and SFDVKD. Trimming pared 8 bases from V and 2 bases from J, leaving 17 bases between. This CDR3 has 16 residues. The DNA for the CDR3 is TGTGCCACCACTAGCGTGAGGGCCCGTAACACCGGGGAGCTGTTTTTT. It codes for CATTSVRARNTGELFF.

This clone was picked up a small number of times. A much more abundant neighbour one base away suggests this may be a read error. The identical CDR3 is also encoded by other nucleotide sequences in the sample. The chain joins TRBV2 to TRBJ2-3; TRBD1 might be the D (6 bases). The CDR3 has 13 amino acids. Germline V gives CDR1 SNHLY, CDR2 FYNNEI. Trimming stripped 3 bases from V and 6 bases from J, with 10 bases between. The CDR3 region has the DNA TGTGCCAGCAGTGATGGACAGCGGGATACGCAGTATTTT. The encoded protein is CASSDGQRDTQYF.

This clone was counted between two and nine times. A read error may produce the germline difference seen at one junction end. The V gene is TRBV6-2 or TRBV6-3, the J gene TRBJ2-7; D perhaps matches TRBD1 (5 bases). The CDR3 has 14 residues. Germline V gene sequence: CDR1 MNHEY, CDR2 SVGEGT. CDR3 region: CAFSSMDTNYDQYF. The CDR3 nucleotides are TGTGCCTTCAGTTCTATGGACACTAACTACGATCAGTACTTC.

This clone was observed many times. This sequence joins TRBV19 and TRBJ2-7; D perhaps matches TRBD1 (6 bases). The V end was cut by 2 bases, the J end by 5 bases, with 10 bases between. Germline CDR1 is LNHDA and CDR2 is SQIVND (reference sequence). The CDR3 totals 13 residues. The CDR3 DNA reads TGTGCCAGTAGTATAAACAGGGAGAACGAGCAGTACTTC. Its translation: CASSINRENEQYF.

This clone has ten or more counts. This chain links TRBV11-3 with TRBJ2-4; D not certain. Between the trimmed V and J ends, which lost 5 bases and 4 bases, there was a span of 9 bases. The CDR3 runs 13 residues. Germline V CDR1 and CDR2: SGHNT, YENEEA. The CDR3 here is CASSTVQKNIQYF. The CDR3 DNA follows: TGTGCCAGCAGCACCGTACAGAAAAACATTCAGTACTTC.

This clone was found many times. The chain recombines TRBV4-2 with TRBJ2-1; 11 positions agree with TRBD2. CDR3 length equals 16 residues. CDR1 and CDR2 (germline): LGHNA, YNFKEQ. V gave up 1 base and J gave up 5 bases; unmatched junction bases: 4. The DNA for the CDR3 is TGTGCCAGCAGCCAAGCCCCGGGACTAGCGGACAATGAGCAGTTCTTC. Amino acids: CASSQAPGLADNEQFF.

The rearrangement links TRBV28 to TRBJ2-1; D call uncertain. The CDR3 runs to 15 residues. In germline, CDR1 is MDHEN, CDR2 SYDVKM. V was pared by 2 bases and J by 5 bases, with 13 bases between. The CDR3 coding sequence is TGTGCCAGCAGTTTAGCGGTACAGATCGACAATGAGCAGTTCTTC. Its protein is CASSLAVQIDNEQFF.

This clone has more than one count but fewer than ten. This sequence joins TRBV28 and TRBJ1-1; 8 bases line up with TRBD1. V trimming: 5 bases; J trimming: 4 bases; junction bases outside the gene matches: 6. The V gene's germline CDR1 is MDHEN and CDR2 SYDVKM. The CDR3 spans 14 residues. The CDR3 loop reads CASSETGEGTEAFF. The CDR3 DNA reads TGTGCCAGCAGTGAGACAGGGGAGGGCACTGAAGCTTTCTTT.

Notes on this clone: At one end, the junction sequence differs from germline, possibly due to a read error. The chain uses TRBV5-1 and TRBJ1-1; D call uncertain. CDR3 length: 15 amino acids. Germline lookup yields CDR1 SGHRS and CDR2 YFSETQ. The CDR3 sequence: CVSTPESQLNTEAFF. Written as DNA, the CDR3 is TGCGTCAGCACCCCGGAGAGTCAGTTGAACACTGAAGCTTTCTTT.

V and J are TRBV20-1 and TRBJ1-1, with D unresolved. V lost 0 bases to trimming and J lost 4 bases, with 18 bases between them. The germline CDR1 and CDR2 sequences are DFQATT and SNEGSKA (reference sequence). This CDR3 has 16 residues. The CDR3: CSARDFRVEGATEAFF. Here the CDR3 DNA reads TGCAGTGCTAGAGATTTTAGGGTCGAGGGAGCCACTGAAGCTTTCTTT.